A single T cell receptor beta chain is shown here with its context. Its antigen is not known. This sample was taken from a study of shared clonotypes between healthy human individuals. Trimming left V 0 bases short and J 3 bases short, with 7 bases between. The CDR3 totals 14 residues. The germline gives CDR1 SGHNT, CDR2 YYREEE (reference sequence). Study-wide findings and caveats: Richness estimates generally favored naive over memory subsets. Collection of samples was limited to blood; tissue repertoires likely differ.

The donors were all Caucasian adults (living in Nashville, Tennessee). Both subsets, CD45RA+ naive and CD45RA-negative memory, were split from the CD4+ cells. Only in-frame clones appear in the TCRdb table, and some are missing; sequencing was by immunoSEQ multiplex PCR. Here the sample spans approximately 2.4 million clones, around 95% being singletons. The J gene is TRBJ2-1, the V gene TRBV5-4, with D unclear. This receptor was taken from a man aged 18 to 29 in good health. Sequencing was performed on naive CD4+ T cells sorted from blood. The subset was: CD45RA+ positively selected. The CDR3 DNA follows: TGTGCCAGCAGCTTGGGACTCGACTACAATGAGCAGTTCTTC. Encoded protein: CASSLGLDYNEQFF.